The T cell receptor beta chain under discussion was sequenced for a study of T cells in tuberculosis. On the study more broadly: The T cells targeted glucose monomycolate, a mycobacterial lipid, via CD1B.

Findings and limits, study-wide: Smaller distances to GMM-specific TCRs suggested their expansion in active tuberculosis.

As to this clone: Its antigen is undetermined.

Sequenced by immunoSEQ multiplex PCR; TCRdb stores in-frame clones only, minus some. The sample holds 35,000 to 45,000 clones, 94% seen once. This clonotype was sampled from a donor aged 5 to 30 with latent tuberculosis or without tuberculosis infection. Some clones in this sample may be carry-over from other donors' samples. Sample: PBMCs.

The CDR3: CASSLRRGGQDTQYF. The DNA for the CDR3 is TGTGCCAGCAGCTTACGGCGGGGGGGCCAAGATACGCAGTATTTT. The chain is built from TRBV7-2 and TRBJ2-3; TRBD2 matches 9 bases. The CDR3 covers 15 residues. The germline CDR1 and CDR2 sequences are SGHTA and FQGNSA. Trimming took 2 bases from V and 5 from J; bases not matched to a gene: 5.